This paragraph covers one TCR beta chain sequence. The sample originates from a study of shared clonotypes between healthy human individuals. Clones were read by immunoSEQ multiplex PCR, and TCRdb kept only the in-frame ones, dropping some. The table shows 500,000 or so clones, with approximately 94% occurring only once. The CDR3 runs 15 residues. Germline lookup yields CDR1 MDHEN and CDR2 SYDVKM. V lost 6 bases to trimming and J lost 2 bases, with 16 bases between them. V and J are TRBV28 and TRBJ2-5, with TRBD2 as a possible D gene (6 bases). The source material was naive CD4+ T cells sorted from blood. As for subset: CD45RA+ positively selected. The TCR sequence derives from a woman aged 25 to 45 in good health. The CDR3 region has the DNA TGTGCCAGCAGCCTTATTAGCGGCCGTCAAGAGACCCAGTACTTC. Translated, it gives CASSLISGRQETQYF.